The clone carrying this TCR beta chain was seen a few times. This entry belongs to a study of cytomegalovirus exposure and HLA in healthy donors. The PCR made use of 60 Vbeta and 13 Jbeta primers. The data were produced by immunoSEQ multiplex PCR, yet TCRdb's version contains in-frame clones alone and is incomplete. The sample yields nearly 200,000 clones, 75% to 80% seen once. Sequencing was carried out using PBMCs. This TCR came from a young woman in good health and CMV-seropositive.

CDR3 in DNA: TGCAGCGTTGAAGAGGCCTATGGCTACACCTTC. Amino acids: CSVEEAYGYTF. The gene calls are TRBV29-1 and TRBJ1-2, with D uncertain. The CDR3 is 11 amino acids. CDR1 and CDR2 from the germline V gene are SQVTM and ANQGSEA. V dropped 0 bases and J dropped 4 bases, with 3 bases sitting between them.